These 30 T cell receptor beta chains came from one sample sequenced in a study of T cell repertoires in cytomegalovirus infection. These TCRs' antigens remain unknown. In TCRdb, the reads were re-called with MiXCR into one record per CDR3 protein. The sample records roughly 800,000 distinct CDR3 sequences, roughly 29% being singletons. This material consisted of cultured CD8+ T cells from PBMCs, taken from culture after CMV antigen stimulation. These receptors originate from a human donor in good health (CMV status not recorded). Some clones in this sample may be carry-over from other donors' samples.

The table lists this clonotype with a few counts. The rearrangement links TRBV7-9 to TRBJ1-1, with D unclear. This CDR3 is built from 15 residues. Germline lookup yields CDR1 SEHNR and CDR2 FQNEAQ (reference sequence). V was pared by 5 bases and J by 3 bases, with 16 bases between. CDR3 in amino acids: CASSPPSWVDTEAFF. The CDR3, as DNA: TGTGCCAGCAGCCCCCCTAGCTGGGTAGACACTGAAGCTTTCTTT.

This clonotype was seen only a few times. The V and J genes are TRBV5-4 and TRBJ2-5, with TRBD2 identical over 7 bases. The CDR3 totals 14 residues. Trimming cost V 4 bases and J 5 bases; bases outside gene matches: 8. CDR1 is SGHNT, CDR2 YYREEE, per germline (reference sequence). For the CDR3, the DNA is TGTGCCAGCAGCCTCGGACTAGAGTGGGAGACCCAGTACTTC. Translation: CASSLGLEWETQYF.

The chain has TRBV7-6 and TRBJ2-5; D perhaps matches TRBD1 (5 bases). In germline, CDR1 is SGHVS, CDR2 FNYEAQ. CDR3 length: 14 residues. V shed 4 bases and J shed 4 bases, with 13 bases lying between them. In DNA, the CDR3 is TGTGCCAGCAGCTCTGACAGTACTGTAGAGACCCAGTACTTC. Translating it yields CASSSDSTVETQYF. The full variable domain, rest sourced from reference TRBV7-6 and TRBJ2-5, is GAGVSQSPRYKVTKRGQDVALRCDPISGHVSLYWYRQALGQGPEFLTYFNYEAQQDKSGLPNDRFSAERPEGSISTLTIQRTEQRDSAMYRCASSSDSTVETQYFGPGTRLLVL.

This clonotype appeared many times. The CDR3 is CASSFGGLDTQYF. In DNA, the CDR3 is TGTGCCAGCAGCTTCGGGGGGCTAGATACGCAGTATTTT. The chain couples TRBV11-2 to TRBJ2-3, with D perhaps matching TRBD2 (7 bases). Between the trimmed V and J ends, which lost 3 bases and 5 bases, there was a span of 9 bases. This CDR3 spans 13 amino acids. CDR1 SGHAT and CDR2 FQNNGV come from the germline V gene. The full variable domain, in which reference TRBV11-2 and TRBJ2-3 provide the parts outside the CDR3, is EAGVAQSPRYKIIEKRQSVAFWCNPISGHATLYWYQQILGQGPKLLIQFQNNGVVDDSQLPKDRFSAERLKGVDSTLKIQPAKLEDSAVYLCASSFGGLDTQYFGPGTRLTVL.

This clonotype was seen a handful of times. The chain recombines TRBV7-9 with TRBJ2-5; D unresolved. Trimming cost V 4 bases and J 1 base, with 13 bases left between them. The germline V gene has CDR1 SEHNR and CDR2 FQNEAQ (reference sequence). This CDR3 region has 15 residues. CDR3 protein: CASSSLDHPQETQYF. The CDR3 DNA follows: TGTGCCAGCAGCTCCCTAGACCATCCCCAAGAGACCCAGTACTTC. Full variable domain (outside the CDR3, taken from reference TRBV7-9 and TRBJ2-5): DTGVSQNPRHKITKRGQNVTFRCDPISEHNRLYWYRQTLGQGPEFLTYFQNEAQLEKSRLLSDRFSAERPKGSFSTLEIQRTEQGDSAMYLCASSSLDHPQETQYFGPGTRLLVL.

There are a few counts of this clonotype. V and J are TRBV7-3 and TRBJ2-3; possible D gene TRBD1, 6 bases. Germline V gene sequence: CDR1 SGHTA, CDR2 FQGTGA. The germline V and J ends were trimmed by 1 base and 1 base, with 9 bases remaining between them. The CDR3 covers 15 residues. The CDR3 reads CASSLKGGGTDTQYF. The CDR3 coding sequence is TGTGCCAGCAGCTTAAAAGGGGGTGGCACAGATACGCAGTATTTT.

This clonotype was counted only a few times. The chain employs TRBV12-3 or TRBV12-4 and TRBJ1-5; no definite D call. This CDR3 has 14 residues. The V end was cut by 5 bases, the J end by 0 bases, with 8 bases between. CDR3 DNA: TGTGCCAGCAGTCCAGAGTATAGCAATCAGCCCCAGCATTTT. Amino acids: CASSPEYSNQPQHF.

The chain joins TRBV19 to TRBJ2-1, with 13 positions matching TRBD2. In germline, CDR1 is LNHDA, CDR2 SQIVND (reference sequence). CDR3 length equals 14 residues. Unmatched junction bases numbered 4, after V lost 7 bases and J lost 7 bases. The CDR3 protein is CASTTSGGHNEQFF. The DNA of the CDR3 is TGTGCCAGTACGACTAGCGGGGGGCATAATGAGCAGTTCTTC.

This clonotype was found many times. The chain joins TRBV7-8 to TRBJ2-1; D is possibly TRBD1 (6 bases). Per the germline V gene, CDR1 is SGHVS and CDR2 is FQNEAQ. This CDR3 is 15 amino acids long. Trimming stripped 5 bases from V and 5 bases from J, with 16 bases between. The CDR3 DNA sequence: TGTGCCAGCAGCCAGCACCCCCCAGGGGACAATGAGCAGTTCTTC. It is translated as CASSQHPPGDNEQFF.

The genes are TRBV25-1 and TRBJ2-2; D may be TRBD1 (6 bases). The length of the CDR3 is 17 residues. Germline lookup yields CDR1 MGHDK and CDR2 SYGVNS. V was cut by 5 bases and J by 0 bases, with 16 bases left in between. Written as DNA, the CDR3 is TGTGCCAGCAGTTCGGGACACCAAGACGCGAACACCGGGGAGCTGTTTTTT. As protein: CASSSGHQDANTGELFF.

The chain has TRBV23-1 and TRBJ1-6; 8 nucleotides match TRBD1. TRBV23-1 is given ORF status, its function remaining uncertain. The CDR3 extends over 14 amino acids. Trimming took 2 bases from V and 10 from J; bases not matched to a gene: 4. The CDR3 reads CASSQTGTGSPLHF. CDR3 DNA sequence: TGCGCCAGCAGTCAAACAGGGACAGGATCACCCCTCCACTTT.

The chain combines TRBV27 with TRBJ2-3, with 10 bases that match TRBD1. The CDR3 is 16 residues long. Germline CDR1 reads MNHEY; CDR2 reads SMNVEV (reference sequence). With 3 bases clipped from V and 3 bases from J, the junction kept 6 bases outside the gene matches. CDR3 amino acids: CASSFLPGQGTDTQYF. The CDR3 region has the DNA TGTGCCAGCAGTTTCTTGCCGGGACAGGGGACAGATACGCAGTATTTT.

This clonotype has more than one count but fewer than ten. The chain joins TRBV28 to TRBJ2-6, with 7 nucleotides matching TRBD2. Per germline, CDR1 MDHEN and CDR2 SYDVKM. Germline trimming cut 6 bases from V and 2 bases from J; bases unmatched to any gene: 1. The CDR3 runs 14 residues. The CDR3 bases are TGTGCCAGCAGGGGAGGGGCTGGGGCCAACGTCCTGACTTTC. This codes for CASRGGAGANVLTF. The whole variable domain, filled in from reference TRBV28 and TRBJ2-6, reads DVKVTQSSRYLVKRTGEKVFLECVQDMDHENMFWYRQDPGLGLRLIYFSYDVKMKEKGDIPEGYSVSREKKERFSLILESASTNQTSMYLCASRGGAGANVLTFGAGSRLTVL.

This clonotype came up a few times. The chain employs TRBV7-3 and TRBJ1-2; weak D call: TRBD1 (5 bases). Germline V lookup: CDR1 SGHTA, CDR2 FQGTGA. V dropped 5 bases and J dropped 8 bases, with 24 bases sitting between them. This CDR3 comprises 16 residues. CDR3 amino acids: CASSRLGTDPRSGYTF. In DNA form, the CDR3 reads TGTGCCAGCAGCCGATTAGGGACCGACCCGCGTTCGGGCTACACCTTC.

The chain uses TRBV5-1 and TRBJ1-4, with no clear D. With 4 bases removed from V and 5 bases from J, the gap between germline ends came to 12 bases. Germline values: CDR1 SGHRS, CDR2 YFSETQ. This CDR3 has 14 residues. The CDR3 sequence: CASSPLSENEKLFF. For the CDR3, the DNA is TGCGCCAGCAGCCCCCTTTCAGAGAATGAAAAACTGTTTTTT.

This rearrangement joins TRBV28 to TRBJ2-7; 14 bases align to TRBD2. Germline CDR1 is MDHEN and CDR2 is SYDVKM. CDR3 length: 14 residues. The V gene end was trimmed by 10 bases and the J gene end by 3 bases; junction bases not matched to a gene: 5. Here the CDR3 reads CATKGLAGVYEQYV. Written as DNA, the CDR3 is TGTGCCACCAAGGGACTAGCGGGGGTCTACGAGCAGTACGTC.

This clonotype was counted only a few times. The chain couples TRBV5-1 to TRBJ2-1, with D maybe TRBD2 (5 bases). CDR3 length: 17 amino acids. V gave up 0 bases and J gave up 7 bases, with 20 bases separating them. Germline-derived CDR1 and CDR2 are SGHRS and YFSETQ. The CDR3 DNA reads TGCGCCAGCAGCTTGGGGTACCGGGTGACCAGGAGGAATGAGCAGTTCTTC. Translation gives CASSLGYRVTRRNEQFF.

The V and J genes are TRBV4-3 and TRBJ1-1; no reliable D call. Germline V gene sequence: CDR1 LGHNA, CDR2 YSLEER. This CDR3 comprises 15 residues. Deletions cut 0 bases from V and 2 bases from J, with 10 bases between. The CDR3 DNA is TGCGCCAGCAGCCAAGATTGGGCCAGCAACACTGAAGCTTTCTTT. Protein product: CASSQDWASNTEAFF.

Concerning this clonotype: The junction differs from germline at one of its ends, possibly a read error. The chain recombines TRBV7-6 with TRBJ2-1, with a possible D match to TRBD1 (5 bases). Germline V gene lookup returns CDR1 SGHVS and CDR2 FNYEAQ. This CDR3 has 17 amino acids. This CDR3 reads CASSLAGGASSYNEQLF. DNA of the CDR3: TGTGCCAGCAGCTTAGCGGGTGGGGCGAGCTCCTACAATGAGCAGCTCTTC.

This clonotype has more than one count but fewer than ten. CDR3 nucleotides: TGTGCCAGCTCGGCGGGACAGGGAGGGTATGAGCAGTTCTTC. Its translation: CASSAGQGGYEQFF. The rearrangement links TRBV6-2 or TRBV6-3 to TRBJ2-1, with 9 bases identical to TRBD1. Unmatched junction bases numbered 10, after V lost 8 bases and J lost 8 bases. CDR3 length: 14 amino acids. Germline-derived CDR1 and CDR2 are MNHEY and SVGEGT.

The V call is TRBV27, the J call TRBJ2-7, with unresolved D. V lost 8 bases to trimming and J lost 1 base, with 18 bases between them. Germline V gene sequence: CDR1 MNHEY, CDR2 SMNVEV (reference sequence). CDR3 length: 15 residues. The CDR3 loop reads CASSADALLSYEQYF. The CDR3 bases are TGTGCCAGCTCTGCCGACGCTCTGCTTTCCTACGAGCAGTACTTC.

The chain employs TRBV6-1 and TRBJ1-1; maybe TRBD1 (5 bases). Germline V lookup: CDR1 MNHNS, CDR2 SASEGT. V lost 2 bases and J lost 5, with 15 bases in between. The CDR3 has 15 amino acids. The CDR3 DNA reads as TGTGCCAGCAGTGAAAGAGACGGGGGACGAACTGAAGCTTTCTTT. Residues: CASSERDGGRTEAFF.

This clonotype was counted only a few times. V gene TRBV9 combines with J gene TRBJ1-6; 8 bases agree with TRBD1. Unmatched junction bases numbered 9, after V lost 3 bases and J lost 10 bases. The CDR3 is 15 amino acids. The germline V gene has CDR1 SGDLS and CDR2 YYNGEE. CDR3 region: CASSAYRGGLSPLHF. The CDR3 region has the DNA TGTGCCAGCAGCGCCTACAGGGGGGGACTCTCACCCCTCCACTTT.

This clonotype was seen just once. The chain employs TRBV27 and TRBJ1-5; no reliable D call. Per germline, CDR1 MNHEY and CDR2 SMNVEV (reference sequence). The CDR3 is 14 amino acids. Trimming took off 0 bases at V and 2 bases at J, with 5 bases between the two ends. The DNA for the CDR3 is TGTGCCAGCAGTTTATCCTCAGGCAATCAGCCCCAGCATTTT. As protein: CASSLSSGNQPQHF.

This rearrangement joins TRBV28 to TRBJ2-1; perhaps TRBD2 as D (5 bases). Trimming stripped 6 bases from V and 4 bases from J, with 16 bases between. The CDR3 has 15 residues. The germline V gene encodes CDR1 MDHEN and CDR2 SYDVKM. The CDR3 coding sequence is TGTGCCAGCAGCCCTAGCCAAGGTCGATACAATGAGCAGTTCTTC. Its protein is CASSPSQGRYNEQFF.

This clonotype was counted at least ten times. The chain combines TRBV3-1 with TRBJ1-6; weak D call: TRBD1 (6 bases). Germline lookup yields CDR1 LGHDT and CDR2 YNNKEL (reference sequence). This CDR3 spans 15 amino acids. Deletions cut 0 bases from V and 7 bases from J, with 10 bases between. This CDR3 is CASSQDIGGNSPLHF. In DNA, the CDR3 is TGTGCCAGCAGCCAAGATATAGGGGGGAATTCACCCCTCCACTTT.

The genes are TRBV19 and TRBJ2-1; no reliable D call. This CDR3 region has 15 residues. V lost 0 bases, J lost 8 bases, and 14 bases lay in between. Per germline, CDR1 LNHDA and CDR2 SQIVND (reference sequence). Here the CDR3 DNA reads TGTGCCAGTAGTATAGAAGTAAGTTTTCTACATGAGCAGTTCTTC. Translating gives CASSIEVSFLHEQFF.

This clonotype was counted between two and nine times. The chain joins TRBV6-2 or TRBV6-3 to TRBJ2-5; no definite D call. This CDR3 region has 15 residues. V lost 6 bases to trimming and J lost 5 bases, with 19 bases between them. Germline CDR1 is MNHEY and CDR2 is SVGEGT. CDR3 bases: TGTGCCAGCAGCTCACTGGACCAGACTGGGGAGACCCAGTACTTC. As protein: CASSSLDQTGETQYF.

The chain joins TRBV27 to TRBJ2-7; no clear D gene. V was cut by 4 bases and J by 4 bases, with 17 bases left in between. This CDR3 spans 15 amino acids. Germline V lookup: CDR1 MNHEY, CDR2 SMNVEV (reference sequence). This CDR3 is CASSSPMNGIYEQYF. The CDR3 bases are TGTGCCAGCAGTTCTCCGATGAACGGAATTTACGAGCAGTACTTC.

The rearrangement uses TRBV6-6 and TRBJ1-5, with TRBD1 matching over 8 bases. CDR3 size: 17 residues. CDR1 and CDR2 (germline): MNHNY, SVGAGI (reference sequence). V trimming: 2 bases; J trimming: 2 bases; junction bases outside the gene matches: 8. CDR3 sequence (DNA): TGTGCCAGCAGTTACGCAGGACAGGGTGGGGGCAATCAGCCCCAGCATTTT. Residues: CASSYAGQGGGNQPQHF.